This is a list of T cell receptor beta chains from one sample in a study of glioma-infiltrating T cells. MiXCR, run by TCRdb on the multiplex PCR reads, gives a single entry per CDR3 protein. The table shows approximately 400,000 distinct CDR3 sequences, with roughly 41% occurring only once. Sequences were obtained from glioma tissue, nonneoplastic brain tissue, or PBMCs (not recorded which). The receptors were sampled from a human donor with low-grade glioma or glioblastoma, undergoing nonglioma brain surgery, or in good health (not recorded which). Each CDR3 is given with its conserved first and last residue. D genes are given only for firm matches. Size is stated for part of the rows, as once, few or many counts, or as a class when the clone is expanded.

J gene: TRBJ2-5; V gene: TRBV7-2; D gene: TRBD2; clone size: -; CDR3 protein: CASSPTSGKETQYF; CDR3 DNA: TGTGCCAGCAGCCCGACTAGCGGGAAAGAGACCCAGTACTTC
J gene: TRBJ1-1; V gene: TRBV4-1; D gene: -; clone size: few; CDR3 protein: CASSPLPGTLNTEAFF; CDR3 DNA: TGCGCCAGCAGCCCTTTACCCGGGACACTTAACACTGAAGCTTTCTTT
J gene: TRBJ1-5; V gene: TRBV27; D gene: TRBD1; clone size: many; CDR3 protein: CASSLTGHQPQHF; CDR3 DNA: TGTGCCAGCAGTCTGACAGGGCATCAGCCCCAGCATTTT
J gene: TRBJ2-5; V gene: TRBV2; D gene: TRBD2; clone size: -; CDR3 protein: CVSSPLAGGEKTQYF; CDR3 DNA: TGTGTCAGCAGTCCCTTAGCGGGAGGTGAGAAGACCCAGTACTTC
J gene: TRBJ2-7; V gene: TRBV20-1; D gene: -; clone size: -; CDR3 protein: CSAFKLQGSGYEQHF; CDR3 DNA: TGCAGTGCTTTCAAGCTCCAGGGGAGTGGCTACGAGCAGCACTTC
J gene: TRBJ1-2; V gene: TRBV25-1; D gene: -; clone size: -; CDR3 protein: CASSDSGLYGYTF; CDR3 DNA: TGTGCCAGCAGTGATTCTGGACTCTATGGCTACACCTTC
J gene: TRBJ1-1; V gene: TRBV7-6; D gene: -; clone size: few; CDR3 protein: CASSPGTLNTEAFF; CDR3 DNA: TGTGCCAGCAGCCCTGGGACATTGAACACTGAAGCTTTCTTT
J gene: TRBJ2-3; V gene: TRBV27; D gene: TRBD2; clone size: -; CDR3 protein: CASSRRPGLAVPSTQYF; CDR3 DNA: TGTGCCAGCAGTCGCAGACCGGGACTAGCGGTCCCGTCGACGCAGTATTTT
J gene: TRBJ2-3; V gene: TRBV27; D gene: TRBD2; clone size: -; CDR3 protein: CASSFGAGGRDTQYF; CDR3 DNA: TGTGCCAGCAGTTTCGGGGCGGGAGGGAGAGATACGCAGTATTTT
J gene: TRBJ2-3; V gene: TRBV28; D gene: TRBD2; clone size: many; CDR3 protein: CASAPGLEVDTQYF; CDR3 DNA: TGTGCCAGCGCTCCGGGACTAGAAGTAGATACGCAGTATTTT
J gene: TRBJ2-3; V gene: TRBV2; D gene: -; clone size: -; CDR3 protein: CASFVGLGSTDTQYF; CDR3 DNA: TGTGCCAGCTTCGTGGGGCTGGGAAGCACAGATACGCAGTATTTT
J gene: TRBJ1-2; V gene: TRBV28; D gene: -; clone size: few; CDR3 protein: CASSSDTSYSGYTF; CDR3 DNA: TGTGCCAGCAGTTCGGACACCTCGTATTCTGGCTACACCTTC
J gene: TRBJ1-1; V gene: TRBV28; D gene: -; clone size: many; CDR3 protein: CASSPSLGGNTEAFF; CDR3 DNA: TGTGCCAGCAGCCCCAGTCTAGGGGGGAACACTGAAGCTTTCTTT
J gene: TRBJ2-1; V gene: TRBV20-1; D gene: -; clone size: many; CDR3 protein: CSARIMFQGVAGGYNEQFF; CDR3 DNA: TGCAGTGCTAGGATCATGTTCCAGGGGGTGGCGGGAGGCTACAATGAGCAGTTCTTC
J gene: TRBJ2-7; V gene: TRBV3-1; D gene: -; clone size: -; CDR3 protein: CASSQDSASRSHEQYF; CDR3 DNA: TGTGCCAGCAGCCAAGATTCGGCTAGCCGCAGCCACGAGCAGTACTTC
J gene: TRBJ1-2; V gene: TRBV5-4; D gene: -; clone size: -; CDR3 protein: CASNSHQGKSGYTF; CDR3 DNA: TGTGCCAGCAACTCGCATCAGGGGAAGAGCGGCTACACCTTC
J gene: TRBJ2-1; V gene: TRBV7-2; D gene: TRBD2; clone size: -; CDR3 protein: CASSVGGDDEQFF; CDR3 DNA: TGTGCCAGCAGCGTGGGGGGGGACGATGAGCAGTTCTTC
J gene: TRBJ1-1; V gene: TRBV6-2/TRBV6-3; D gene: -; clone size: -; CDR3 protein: CASRAFTSNTEAFF; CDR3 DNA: TGTGCCAGCAGGGCCTTTACATCGAACACTGAAGCTTTCTTT
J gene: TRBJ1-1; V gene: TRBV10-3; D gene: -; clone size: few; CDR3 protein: CAISEPRGGLNTEAFF; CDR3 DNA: TGTGCCATCAGTGAGCCTCGTGGGGGGCTTAACACTGAAGCTTTCTTT
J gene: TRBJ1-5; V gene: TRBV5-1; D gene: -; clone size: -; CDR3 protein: CASSLYDSSNQPQHF; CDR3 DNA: TGCGCCAGCAGCTTGTATGACAGTAGCAATCAGCCCCAGCATTTT